Below are 14 T cell receptor beta chains sequenced from a single sample in a study of blood T cell repertoires in COVID-19. The repertoire was sequenced with immunoSEQ multiplex PCR; TCRdb's copy has only in-frame clones and lacks some. The sample contains approximately 210,000 clones, approximately 85% of which appear only once. The sequenced sample consisted of peripheral blood. Receptors originate from a woman aged 50 to 60 with active or convalescent COVID-19.

This clone showed up just once. This rearrangement joins TRBV6-1 to TRBJ2-1; 8 nucleotides align to TRBD1. V gave up 3 bases and J gave up 8 bases; unmatched junction bases: 6. Germline CDR1 reads MNHNS; CDR2 reads SASEGT. The CDR3 loop spans 14 amino acids. In nucleotides, the CDR3 is TGTGCCAGCAGTGATGGACAGGGTAGTGATGAGCAGTTCTTC. Translation gives CASSDGQGSDEQFF.

This clone has only one observation. The DNA of the CDR3 is TGTGCCAGCAGTCTCGAACATAGCGGCCCTAGCACAGATACGCAGTATTTT. Amino acid sequence: CASSLEHSGPSTDTQYF. The V and J genes are TRBV6-6 and TRBJ2-3; D is possibly TRBD2 (6 bases). Trimming removed 5 bases at V and 0 bases at J, with 18 bases between. The CDR3 loop spans 17 amino acids. Germline V gene data show CDR1 as MNHNY and CDR2 as SVGAGI (reference sequence).

The V and J genes are TRBV18 and TRBJ2-6, with D tentatively TRBD2 (6 bases). Between the trimmed V and J ends, which lost 0 bases and 1 base, there was a span of 10 bases. The CDR3 loop spans 17 amino acids. CDR1 is KGHSH, CDR2 LQKENI, per germline. Here the CDR3 reads CASSPPSEGSGANVLTF. The DNA for the CDR3 is TGTGCCAGCTCACCACCATCGGAGGGTTCTGGGGCCAACGTCCTGACTTTC.

V is TRBV2 and J is TRBJ1-1; no reliable D call. Germline-derived CDR1 and CDR2 are SNHLY and FYNNEI. Deletions cut 6 bases from V and 1 base from J, with 9 bases between. This CDR3 has 13 residues. CDR3 nucleotide sequence: TGTGCCAGCAGGGTGCAGTGGAACACTGAAGCTTTCTTT. It yields the protein CASRVQWNTEAFF.

This chain connects TRBV2 to TRBJ2-3; 10 positions match TRBD2. The CDR3 extends over 17 amino acids. Germline V gene data show CDR1 as SNHLY and CDR2 as FYNNEI. Trimming removed 4 bases from V and 6 bases from J; junction bases left unmatched: 13. The CDR3 DNA is TGTGCCAGCAGTGGGACAGTAGCGGGAGGATCCGCCGATACGCAGTATTTT. It translates to CASSGTVAGGSADTQYF.

The V gene is TRBV6-5, the J gene TRBJ2-1, with D tentatively TRBD2 (6 bases). CDR3 length: 11 residues. Per germline, CDR1 MNHEY and CDR2 SVGAGI. V lost 2 bases to trimming and J lost 10 bases, with 6 bases between them. CDR3 amino acids: CASSYGREQFF. As DNA, the CDR3 is TGTGCCAGCAGTTACGGGAGGGAGCAGTTCTTC.

This chain connects TRBV6-5 to TRBJ2-2; 9 bases match TRBD1. Trimming cost V 6 bases and J 6 bases; bases outside gene matches: 8. The CDR3 covers 15 residues. Germline V gives CDR1 MNHEY, CDR2 SVGAGI. This chain's CDR3 is CASRGGQGDAGELFF. In nucleotides, the CDR3 is TGTGCCAGCAGAGGGGGACAGGGTGACGCCGGGGAGCTGTTTTTT.

This chain links TRBV6-1 with TRBJ1-5, with D tentatively TRBD1 (5 bases). Germline values: CDR1 MNHNS, CDR2 SASEGT. There are 18 residues in the CDR3. Trimming removed 0 bases from V and 2 bases from J, with 17 bases in between. The CDR3 bases are TGTGCCAGCAGTGAAGCGCCCGGGGGTAGTGCGGGCAATCAGCCCCAGCATTTT. Translating gives CASSEAPGGSAGNQPQHF.

The V gene is TRBV2, the J gene TRBJ2-1; 10 bases fit TRBD1. The length of the CDR3 is 19 residues. Losses at the gene ends were 2 bases for V and 3 bases for J; bases not matched to a gene: 13. Germline lookup yields CDR1 SNHLY and CDR2 FYNNEI. The chain's CDR3 is CASSEYPHSGTGVYNEQFF. In DNA, the CDR3 is TGTGCCAGCAGTGAATACCCCCACTCCGGGACAGGGGTCTACAATGAGCAGTTCTTC. The whole variable domain, filled in from reference TRBV2 and TRBJ2-1, reads EPEVTQTPSHQVTQMGQEVILRCVPISNHLYFYWYRQILGQKVEFLVSFYNNEISEKSEIFDDQFSVERPDGSNFTLKIRSTKLEDSAMYFCASSEYPHSGTGVYNEQFFGPGTRLTVL.

V usage is TRBV2 and J usage is TRBJ2-5, with D possibly matching TRBD2 (6 bases). The CDR3 runs to 15 residues. Looked up from germline, CDR1 is SNHLY and CDR2 is FYNNEI. V lost 1 base and J lost 4, with 13 bases in between. This CDR3 reads CASSEEAVGGETQYF. In nucleotides, the CDR3 is TGTGCCAGCAGTGAAGAGGCGGTGGGGGGAGAGACCCAGTACTTC.

The rearrangement links TRBV28 to TRBJ1-4; D is perhaps TRBD1 (5 bases). Germline lookup yields CDR1 MDHEN and CDR2 SYDVKM. This CDR3 has 17 residues. The V gene lost 6 bases and the J gene lost 2 bases, with 19 bases spanning the gap. Here the CDR3 reads CASSPSGRVPTNEKLFF. The CDR3 DNA sequence: TGTGCCAGCAGCCCCTCGGGCAGGGTGCCGACTAATGAAAAACTGTTTTTT.

V is TRBV18 and J is TRBJ1-2, with D possibly TRBD1 on 5 matching bases. In germline, CDR1 is KGHSH, CDR2 LQKENI. With 6 bases removed from V and 2 bases from J, the gap between germline ends came to 10 bases. The CDR3 loop spans 13 amino acids. This CDR3 reads CASSRQGNYGYTF. DNA of the CDR3: TGTGCCAGCTCCCGTCAGGGAAACTATGGCTACACCTTC.

This clone turned up a few times. The V gene is TRBV15, the J gene TRBJ1-3; D unclear. Germline assignment: CDR1 LNHNV and CDR2 YYDKDF (reference sequence). The V and J ends lost 3 bases and 3 bases respectively, with 15 bases between them. The CDR3 is 16 residues long. The CDR3 reads CATSSGYSSFGNTIYF. CDR3 nucleotides: TGTGCCACCAGCAGTGGGTACAGTTCCTTTGGAAACACCATATATTTT.

This chain uses TRBV4-1 with TRBJ1-3; D unresolved. The CDR3 covers 16 residues. Germline V gene sequence: CDR1 MGHRA, CDR2 YSYEKL. Trimming took 6 bases from V and 0 from J, leaving 15 bases between them. CDR3 residues: CASRDRTGNSGNTIYF. The CDR3 region has the DNA TGCGCCAGCAGGGATCGGACGGGAAACTCTGGAAACACCATATATTTT.